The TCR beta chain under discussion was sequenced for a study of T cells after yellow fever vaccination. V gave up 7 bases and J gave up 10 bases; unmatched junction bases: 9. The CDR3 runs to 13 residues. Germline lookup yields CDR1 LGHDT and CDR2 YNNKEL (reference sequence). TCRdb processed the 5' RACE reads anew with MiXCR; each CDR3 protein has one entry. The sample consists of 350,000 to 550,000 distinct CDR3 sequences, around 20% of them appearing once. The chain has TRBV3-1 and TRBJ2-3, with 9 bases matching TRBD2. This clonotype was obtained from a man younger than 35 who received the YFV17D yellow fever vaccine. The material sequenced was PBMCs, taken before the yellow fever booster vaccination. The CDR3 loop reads CASTLSGGFSQYF. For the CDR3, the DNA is TGTGCCAGCACCCTTAGCGGGGGATTCTCGCAGTATTTT.